This T cell receptor beta chain emerged from a study of control samples from healthy donors and cancer patients. V shed 1 base and J shed 7 bases, with 10 bases lying between them. CDR3 length: 13 residues. Per the germline V gene, CDR1 is MGHDK and CDR2 is SYGVNS. TCRdb's copy holds only in-frame clones and misses some; the assay was immunoSEQ multiplex PCR. The sample lists about 170,000 clones, around 95% occurring once. The clonotype was recovered from a woman aged 55-69 years in good health. V and J are TRBV25-1 and TRBJ2-5; D is unclear. Specimen: blood. The CDR3 sequence is CASSELPSGTQYF. CDR3 DNA: TGTGCCAGCAGTGAATTACCTAGTGGGACCCAGTACTTC.